Listed here are 31 T cell receptor beta chains from one sample, sequenced in a study of blood T cells in healthy people across ages. Together with a sample-barcoded 5' primer, a J-beta primer mix was included in a second PCR lasting about 6 to 11 cycles. Each CDR3 protein is one row after TCRdb ran MiXCR on the 5' RACE reads. The repertoire has some 860,000 distinct CDR3 sequences, 45% to 70% of them found once; the top ten carry more than 25%. The sample consisted of blood. The receptors derive from a man aged 35-49 years in good health.

The chain links TRBV6-2 or TRBV6-3 to TRBJ1-1; D might be TRBD1 (6 bases). This CDR3 is 15 amino acids long. V lost 6 bases to trimming and J lost 1 base, with 15 bases between them. In germline, CDR1 is MNHEY, CDR2 SVGEGT. CDR3: CASSLRGARNTEAFF. The CDR3 DNA reads TGTGCCAGCAGCCTGAGGGGGGCAAGGAACACTGAAGCTTTCTTT.

This clonotype was seen only a few times. J is TRBJ2-3 and V is TRBV9; 7 bases agree with TRBD2. The V gene end was trimmed by 4 bases and the J gene end by 0 bases; junction bases not matched to a gene: 5. This CDR3 spans 15 amino acids. Germline loops: CDR1 SGDLS, CDR2 YYNGEE. CDR3 sequence reads: CASSRSGVSTDTQYF. CDR3 coding DNA: TGTGCCAGCAGCCGAAGCGGGGTTAGCACAGATACGCAGTATTTT. Complete variable domain (other parts from reference TRBV9 and TRBJ2-3): DSGVTQTPKHLITATGQRVTLRCSPRSGDLSVYWYQQSLDQGLQFLIQYYNGEERAKGNILERFSAQQFPDLHSELNLSSLELGDSALYFCASSRSGVSTDTQYFGPGTRLTVL.

This clonotype was seen a handful of times. The rearrangement uses TRBV10-3 and TRBJ2-7; 7 nucleotides agree with TRBD2. Unmatched junction bases numbered 12, after V lost 4 bases and J lost 3 bases. Germline-derived CDR1 and CDR2 are ENHRY and SYGVKD. CDR3 length equals 16 residues. The CDR3 bases are TGTGCCATCAGTGGGAAGGGGACTACGGGAAGCTACGAGCAGTACTTC. This translates into CAISGKGTTGSYEQYF.

In its sample, this clonotype was seen a few times. The CDR3 nucleotides read TGTGCCAGCAGCGAACGTCCCGGGACTAGCGGGAGCACAGATACGCAGTATTTT. This gives the protein CASSERPGTSGSTDTQYF. The rearrangement uses TRBV7-9 and TRBJ2-3; 12 nucleotides match TRBD2. This CDR3 region has 18 residues. V shed 5 bases, J shed 0 bases, and the junction held 9 bases outside the gene matches. CDR1 is SEHNR, CDR2 FQNEAQ, per germline (reference sequence).

This chain links TRBV20-1 with TRBJ2-7; 8 bases line up with TRBD2. There are 12 residues in the CDR3. The J segment lost 3 bases and the V segment lost 7 bases, leaving 5 bases of the junction unmatched. CDR1 and CDR2 from the germline V gene are DFQATT and SNEGSKA (reference sequence). CDR3 in DNA: TGCAGTGTAGCGACTAGCGTCTACGAGCAGTACTTC. Its translation: CSVATSVYEQYF.

This clonotype turned up a few times. This sequence joins TRBV3-1 and TRBJ2-5; D is ambiguous. V dropped 4 bases and J dropped 1 base, with 13 bases sitting between them. The germline V gene encodes CDR1 LGHDT and CDR2 YNNKEL (reference sequence). The CDR3 has 15 amino acids. CDR3 region: CASSRYPTGQETQYF. The CDR3 DNA follows: TGTGCCAGCAGCCGGTACCCGACTGGCCAAGAGACCCAGTACTTC.

CDR3 in DNA: TGTGCCACAGGGACTAGCGGGAAGAATGAGCAGTTCTTC. Translated, it gives CATGTSGKNEQFF. This sequence joins TRBV6-5 and TRBJ2-1; TRBD2 aligns across 13 bases. V was clipped by 10 bases and J by 7 bases; unmatched bases: 4. This CDR3 is built from 13 residues. Germline assignment: CDR1 MNHEY and CDR2 SVGAGI.

The J gene is TRBJ2-6, the V gene TRBV4-3, with a weak D call TRBD2 (6 bases). This CDR3 has 16 residues. The germline gives CDR1 LGHNA, CDR2 YSLEER. Trimming took off 0 bases at V and 2 bases at J, with 8 bases between the two ends. CDR3 loop: CASSQESGAGANVLTF. The CDR3 DNA reads as TGCGCCAGCAGCCAAGAATCGGGGGCTGGGGCCAACGTCCTGACTTTC.

This clonotype was picked up many times. The CDR3 DNA reads TGTGCCAGCAGCCCCCACGGGGCGCTTAGCAATCAGCCCCAGCATTTT. It specifies CASSPHGALSNQPQHF. The chain uses TRBV7-2 and TRBJ1-5; D perhaps matches TRBD1 (5 bases). V lost 5 bases and J 0 bases, leaving 14 bases between the germline ends. Germline V gene data show CDR1 as SGHTA and CDR2 as FQGNSA. This CDR3 is 16 amino acids long.

The chain is built from TRBV6-1 and TRBJ1-2; no reliable D call. Trimming took off 9 bases at V and 8 bases at J, with 16 bases between the two ends. Germline V gives CDR1 MNHNS, CDR2 SASEGT. There are 12 residues in the CDR3. The CDR3 DNA sequence: TGTGCCAGAAGGGTAGTGGGCGAGGGCTACACCTTC. Its protein is CARRVVGEGYTF.

CDR3 nucleotides: TGCAGCGTCCTAGGGGCCAGGGGGAAAGGAGGGGACTATGGCTACACCTTC. Translated, it gives CSVLGARGKGGDYGYTF. This chain connects TRBV29-1 to TRBJ1-2, with 7 bases lining up with TRBD1. The CDR3 spans 17 residues. Germline values: CDR1 SQVTM, CDR2 ANQGSEA. J was trimmed by 3 bases and V by 6 bases; bases with no gene match: 19. The full variable domain, in which reference TRBV29-1 and TRBJ1-2 provide the parts outside the CDR3, is SAVISQKPSRDICQRGTSLTIQCQVDSQVTMMFWYRQQPGQSLTLIATANQGSEATYESGFVIDKFPISRPNLTFSTLTVSNMSPEDSSIYLCSVLGARGKGGDYGYTFGSGTRLTVV.

The J gene is TRBJ2-1, the V gene TRBV27; 8 bases line up with TRBD1. This CDR3 has 14 amino acids. Germline values: CDR1 MNHEY, CDR2 SMNVEV (reference sequence). Germline trimming cut 2 bases from V and 9 bases from J; bases unmatched to any gene: 6. The CDR3 here is CASSLQRTGFEQFF. CDR3 in DNA: TGTGCCAGCAGTTTACAAAGGACAGGGTTTGAGCAGTTCTTC.

The rearrangement links TRBV12-3 or TRBV12-4 to TRBJ1-4; tentatively, D is TRBD1 (5 bases). The CDR3 has 14 residues. V was pared by 5 bases and J by 8 bases, with 15 bases between. In DNA form, the CDR3 reads TGTGCCAGCAGTGGGACTAGACCGGGGGAAAAACTGTTTTTT. Encoded protein: CASSGTRPGEKLFF.

This chain joins TRBV5-1 and TRBJ2-3; D is possibly TRBD2 (6 bases). The ends were cut back, 3 bases at V and 6 bases at J, with 26 bases in the middle. Germline CDR1 reads SGHRS; CDR2 reads YFSETQ. CDR3 length: 18 residues. CDR3 coding DNA: TGCGCCAGCAGCTCCGGGGGAAGTATCAGTCTGAAATGGGATACGCAGTATTTT. Residues: CASSSGGSISLKWDTQYF.

This clonotype occurred a few times. The chain combines TRBV12-3 or TRBV12-4 with TRBJ2-1, with D hard to call. Trimming left V 6 bases short and J 10 bases short, with 16 bases between. The CDR3 is 13 residues long. In nucleotides, the CDR3 is TGTGCCAGCAGGACTGAAATGGCGTTGGAGCAGTTCTTC. Its translation is CASRTEMALEQFF.

The genes are TRBV4-1 and TRBJ2-7; no definite D call. The CDR3 length is 14 residues. Trimming removed 0 bases from V and 5 bases from J, with 11 bases in between. Per germline, CDR1 MGHRA and CDR2 YSYEKL. This chain's CDR3 is CASSQDSFAHEQYF. The CDR3 DNA sequence: TGCGCCAGCAGCCAAGATTCTTTTGCCCACGAGCAGTACTTC.

The chain carries TRBV11-2 and TRBJ2-5, with TRBD1 matching over 10 bases. V was clipped by 5 bases and J by 2 bases; unmatched bases: 5. This CDR3 has 15 amino acids. Germline CDR1 is SGHAT and CDR2 is FQNNGV. The DNA for the CDR3 is TGTGCCAGCAGCACCGGGACAGGGGCACAAGAGACCCAGTACTTC. Translation: CASSTGTGAQETQYF.

The J gene is TRBJ2-4, the V gene TRBV12-3 or TRBV12-4; 7 bases line up with TRBD2. The DNA end is a closer match to TRBJ2-7, so the J assignment may be wrong. The CDR3 is 17 amino acids. CDR3 sequence (DNA): TGTGCCAGCAGTCCGGTCCTGACGGGGGGTTTCTTCTACGAGCAGTACTTC. Protein product: CASSPVLTGGFFYEQYF.

The V call is TRBV20-1, the J call TRBJ2-3; D is possibly TRBD2 (5 bases). Germline CDR1 DFQATT, CDR2 SNEGSKA (reference sequence). The CDR3 length is 16 residues. The germline V and J ends were trimmed by 0 bases and 3 bases, with 16 bases remaining between them. The CDR3 nucleotides read TGCAGTGCTAGAGATCGCCGAGCGGAGACGACAGATACGCAGTATTTT. This codes for CSARDRRAETTDTQYF.

This clonotype was seen many times. The chain is built from TRBV5-1 and TRBJ2-5, with 9 bases matching TRBD2. Germline CDR1 SGHRS, CDR2 YFSETQ. After removal of 3 bases from V and 5 bases from J, the junction contained 8 bases not matched to a gene. This CDR3 is built from 15 residues. This chain's CDR3 is CASSSSDAGGETQYF. The CDR3 region has the DNA TGCGCCAGCAGCTCTAGCGACGCGGGAGGGGAGACCCAGTACTTC. The variable domain in full, completed from reference TRBV5-1 and TRBJ2-5, reads KAGVTQTPRYLIKTRGQQVTLSCSPISGHRSVSWYQQTPGQGLQFLFEYFSETQRNKGNFPGRFSGRQFSNSRSEMNVSTLELGDSALYLCASSSSDAGGETQYFGPGTRLLVL.

This clonotype has only a few counts. V gene TRBV2 combines with J gene TRBJ2-7; TRBD2 matches at 13 bases. With 6 bases clipped from V and 6 bases from J, the junction kept 11 bases outside the gene matches. The CDR3 spans 16 residues. Looked up from germline, CDR1 is SNHLY and CDR2 is FYNNEI. CDR3 region: CASRERTSGSSGEQYF. The CDR3 DNA sequence: TGTGCCAGCAGAGAACGGACTAGCGGGAGTTCGGGCGAGCAGTACTTC.

The V and J genes are TRBV7-2 and TRBJ2-4; 15 positions match TRBD2. The end of the DNA is better explained by TRBJ2-5, so the J call may be wrong. The CDR3 totals 17 residues. Germline assignment: CDR1 SGHTA and CDR2 FQGNSA. CDR3 sequence reads: CASSRGLAGGAKETQYF. For the CDR3, the DNA is TGTGCCAGCAGCAGGGGACTAGCGGGAGGTGCGAAAGAGACCCAGTACTTC.

This clonotype showed up just a few times. This chain joins TRBV20-1 and TRBJ1-2; 11 bases line up with TRBD1. The CDR3 has 15 amino acids. Germline V gene sequence: CDR1 DFQATT, CDR2 SNEGSKA (reference sequence). With 3 bases clipped from V and 4 bases from J, the junction kept 7 bases outside the gene matches. The CDR3 region is CSASRTGGVGYGYTF. The CDR3 region has the DNA TGCAGTGCTAGCCGGACAGGGGGCGTTGGCTATGGCTACACCTTC.

This clonotype has just a few counts. The gene calls are TRBV20-1 and TRBJ2-1; the D gene is possibly TRBD1 (6 bases). V shed 4 bases and J shed 0 bases, with 13 bases lying between them. Germline CDR1 and CDR2: DFQATT and SNEGSKA (reference sequence). This CDR3 is built from 15 residues. For the CDR3, the DNA is TGCAGTGCTAACAGGGTTGGGGGCTCCTACAATGAGCAGTTCTTC. This codes for CSANRVGGSYNEQFF.

This clonotype was seen at least ten times. This chain links TRBV3-1 with TRBJ2-4; D ambiguous. CDR1 and CDR2 from the germline V gene are LGHDT and YNNKEL (reference sequence). The CDR3 is 12 amino acids. Trimming stripped 4 bases from V and 12 bases from J, with 13 bases between. The CDR3 nucleotides are TGTGCCAGCAGCCGCACCGAGGCTTCTCAGTACTTC. This gives the protein CASSRTEASQYF. The whole variable domain, remainder taken from reference TRBV3-1 and TRBJ2-4, is DTAVSQTPKYLVTQMGNDKSIKCEQNLGHDTMYWYKQDSKKFLKIMFSYNNKELIINETVPNRFSPKSPDKAHLNLHINSLELGDSAVYFCASSRTEASQYFGAGTRLSVL.

This clonotype was counted a single time. This chain joins TRBV29-1 and TRBJ2-7; 8 bases are shared with TRBD1. The J call may be wrong; the DNA end is better matched by TRBJ2-5. The CDR3 covers 14 residues. The V gene's germline CDR1 is SQVTM and CDR2 ANQGSEA. For the CDR3, the DNA is TGCAGCGTTGTGGCGCAGGGGGCGGGTGAGACCCAGTACTTC. It encodes CSVVAQGAGETQYF.

This clonotype was observed a handful of times. The chain is built from TRBV27 and TRBJ2-3, with D perhaps TRBD1 or TRBD2 (6 bases each). Germline-derived CDR1 and CDR2 are MNHEY and SMNVEV (reference sequence). The CDR3 loop spans 15 amino acids. V dropped 7 bases and J dropped 4 bases, with 18 bases sitting between them. CDR3 sequence: CASTGGREVSDTQYF. CDR3 nucleotide sequence: TGTGCCAGCACTGGGGGCAGGGAGGTTTCAGATACGCAGTATTTT.

This clonotype came up a few times. The rearrangement uses TRBV29-1 and TRBJ2-7, with D possibly being TRBD2 (5 bases). This CDR3 has 13 residues. Germline V gene data show CDR1 as SQVTM and CDR2 as ANQGSEA. V lost 4 bases and J 0 bases, leaving 10 bases between the germline ends. The CDR3 DNA follows: TGCAGCGTTGTGAGCGGAAGCTCCTACGAGCAGTACTTC. Its protein is CSVVSGSSYEQYF.

This clonotype was seen ten or more times. This chain uses TRBV29-1 with TRBJ2-5; D tentatively reads TRBD1 or TRBD2 (6 bases each). The CDR3 has 12 residues. The V gene lost 4 bases and the J gene lost 4 bases, with 10 bases spanning the gap. Germline CDR1 SQVTM, CDR2 ANQGSEA. CDR3 DNA sequence: TGCAGCGTTGGAGGGGGGTCAGAGACCCAGTACTTC. This codes for CSVGGGSETQYF.

About this clonotype: A read error may be the cause here, since a much bigger clone is one base away. The gene calls are TRBV27 and TRBJ2-4, with D possibly being TRBD2 (5 bases). The J call may be in error: the DNA end matches TRBJ2-7 better. CDR1 is MNHEY and CDR2 is SMNVEV in the germline V gene (reference sequence). This CDR3 comprises 14 residues. In DNA form, the CDR3 reads TGTGCCAGCAGTTTTTCAGGAGGTAGCGACGAGCAGTACTTC. Its protein product is CASSFSGGSDEQYF.

This sequence joins TRBV15 and TRBJ2-5; D is undetermined. Trimming took 0 bases from V and 2 from J, leaving 10 bases between them. The CDR3 runs to 15 residues. Germline CDR1 LNHNV, CDR2 YYDKDF (reference sequence). The CDR3 nucleotides are TGTGCCACCAGCAGAGATTCGGTGGTACAAGAGACCCAGTACTTC. It codes for CATSRDSVVQETQYF.